The TCR beta chain described here comes from a study of T cells in Graves' hyperthyroidism and ophthalmopathy. The study, taken as a whole, reports: Most thyroid clonotypes with frequency above 0.001 were detected in blood.

Of note for this clonotype: Its antigen is not known.

It was RNA transcripts that yielded the amplified TCR beta CDR3 regions. RT-PCR in the first round (using the HTBI primer set) targeted the TCR CDR3. MiXCR, run by TCRdb on the multiplex PCR reads, gives a single entry per CDR3 protein. The sample lists roughly 570,000 distinct CDR3 sequences, 46% seen once, with around 7.7% in the top ten. Diagnoses rested on clinical symptoms, serum thyroxine and TRAb, thyroid ultrasound and orbital computed tomography. The CDR3 length is 20 residues. CDR1 and CDR2 (germline): SQVTM, ANQGSEA. After removal of 0 bases from V and 2 bases from J, the junction contained 16 bases not matched to a gene.

Sequencing was performed on peripheral blood or thyroid tissue (not recorded which). The chain joins TRBV29-1 to TRBJ2-7, with 13 bases lining up with TRBD2. The sequence was collected from a woman aged 18-30 years with Graves' hyperthyroidism. CDR3 coding DNA: TGCAGCGTTGAAGATCGGGGGGATTTATATGGGACTAGCGGGACCTACGAGCAGTACTTC. This encodes CSVEDRGDLYGTSGTYEQYF.